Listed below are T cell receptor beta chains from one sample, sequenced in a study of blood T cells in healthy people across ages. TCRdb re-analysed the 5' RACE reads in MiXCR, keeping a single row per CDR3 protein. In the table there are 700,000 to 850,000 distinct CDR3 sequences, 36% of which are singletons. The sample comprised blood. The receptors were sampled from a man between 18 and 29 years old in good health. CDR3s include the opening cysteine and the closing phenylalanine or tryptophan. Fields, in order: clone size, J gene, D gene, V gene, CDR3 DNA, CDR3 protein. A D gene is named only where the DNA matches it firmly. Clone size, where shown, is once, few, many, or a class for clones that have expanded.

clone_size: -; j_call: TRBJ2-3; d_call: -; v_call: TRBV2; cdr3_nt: TGTGCCAGCAGTGAAGTAGGGGGGGCGGGAGATACGCAGTATTTT; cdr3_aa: CASSEVGGAGDTQYF
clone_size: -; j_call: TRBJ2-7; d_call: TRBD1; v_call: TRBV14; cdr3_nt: TGTGCCAGCAGCCAACCCGGGACAGGGGCCTACAATGAGCAGTACTTC; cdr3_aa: CASSQPGTGAYNEQYF
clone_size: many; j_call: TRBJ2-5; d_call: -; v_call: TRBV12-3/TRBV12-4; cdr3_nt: TGTGCCAGCAGTTCGGGACTTCAAGAGACCCAGTACTTC; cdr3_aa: CASSSGLQETQYF
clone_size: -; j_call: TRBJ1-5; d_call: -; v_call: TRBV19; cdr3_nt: TGTGCCAGTAGATCATACACCGGGCAGCCCCAGCATTTT; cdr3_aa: CASRSYTGQPQHF
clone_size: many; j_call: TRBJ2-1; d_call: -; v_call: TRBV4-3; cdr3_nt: TGCGCCAGCAGCCAAGAACTGGAAGGGGTTGAGTTCTTC; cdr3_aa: CASSQELEGVEFF
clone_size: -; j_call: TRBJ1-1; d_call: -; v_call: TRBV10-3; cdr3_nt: TGTGCCATCAGCCAGGGGCCCACTGAAGCTTTCTTT; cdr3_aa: CAISQGPTEAFF
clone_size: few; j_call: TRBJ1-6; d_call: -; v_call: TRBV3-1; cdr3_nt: TGTGCCAGCAGCCAAGATATCGGGGAGGCTTATTCACCCCTCCACTTT; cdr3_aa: CASSQDIGEAYSPLHF
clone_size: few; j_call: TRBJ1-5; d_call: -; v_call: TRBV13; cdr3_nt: TGTGCCAGCAGCTCAAACGGTCAGCCCCAGCATTTT; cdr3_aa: CASSSNGQPQHF
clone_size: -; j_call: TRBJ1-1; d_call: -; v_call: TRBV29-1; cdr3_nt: TGCAGCGTGTGCCGGGGGACCAGGAACACTGAAGCTTTCTTT; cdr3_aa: CSVCRGTRNTEAFF
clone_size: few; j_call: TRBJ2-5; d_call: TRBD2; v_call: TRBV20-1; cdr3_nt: TGCAGTGCTAGACTAGCGGGGGAGATTGAGCAGTACTTC; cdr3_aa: CSARLAGEIEQYF
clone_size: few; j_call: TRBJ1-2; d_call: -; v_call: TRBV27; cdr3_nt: TGTGCCAGCAGTTTCGGCAGGGCGAAAAGTGGCTACACCTTC; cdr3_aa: CASSFGRAKSGYTF
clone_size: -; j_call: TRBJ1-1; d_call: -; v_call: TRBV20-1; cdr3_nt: TGCAGTGCTACTGTCGCAGGGTGGGAGAACACTGAAGCTTTCTTT; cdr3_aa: CSATVAGWENTEAFF
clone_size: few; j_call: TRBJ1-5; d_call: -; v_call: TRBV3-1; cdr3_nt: TGTGCCAGCGGACGCCGGCCCCAGCATTTT; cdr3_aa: CASGRRPQHF
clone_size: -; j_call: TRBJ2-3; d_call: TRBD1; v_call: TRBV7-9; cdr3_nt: TGTGCCAGCAGCTTAAACAGGGGCCCGCGTAGCACAGCTACGCAGTATTTT; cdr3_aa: CASSLNRGPRSTATQYF
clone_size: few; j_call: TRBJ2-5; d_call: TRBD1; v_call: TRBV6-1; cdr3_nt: TGTGCCAGCAAAAGGACAGGGAAAGAGACCCAGTACTTC; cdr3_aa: CASKRTGKETQYF
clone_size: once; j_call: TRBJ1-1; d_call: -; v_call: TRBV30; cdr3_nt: TGTGCCTGGACCTCGGACCAGAACACTGAAGCTTTCTTT; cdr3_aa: CAWTSDQNTEAFF
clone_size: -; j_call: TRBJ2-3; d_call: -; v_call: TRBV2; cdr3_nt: TGTGCCAGCATGTCGGGGATCACAGATACGCAGTATTTT; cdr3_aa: CASMSGITDTQYF
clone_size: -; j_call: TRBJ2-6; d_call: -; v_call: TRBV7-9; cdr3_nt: TGTGCCAGCAGCTTGGGGACGTTCGTCTCTGGGGCCAACGTCCTGACTTTC; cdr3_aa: CASSLGTFVSGANVLTF
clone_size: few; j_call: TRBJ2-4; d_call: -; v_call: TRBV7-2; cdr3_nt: TGTGCCAGCAGCCGGGACGGCAAAAACATTCAGTACTTC; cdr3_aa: CASSRDGKNIQYF
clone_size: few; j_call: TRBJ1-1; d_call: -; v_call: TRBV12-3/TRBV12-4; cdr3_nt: TGTGCCAGCAGTTTAGGTGGTCAGATGAACACTGAAGCTTTCTTT; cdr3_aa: CASSLGGQMNTEAFF
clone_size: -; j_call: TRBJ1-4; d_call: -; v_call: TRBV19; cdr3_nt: TGTGCCAGTAGTCCGGGGGGACCTAATGAAAAACTGTTTTTT; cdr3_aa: CASSPGGPNEKLFF
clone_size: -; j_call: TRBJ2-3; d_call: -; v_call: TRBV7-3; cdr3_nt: TGTGCCAGCAGCCCGATGGGGGCAAACATGCAGTATTTT; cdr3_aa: CASSPMGANMQYF
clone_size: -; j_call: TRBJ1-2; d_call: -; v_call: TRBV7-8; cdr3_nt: TGTGCCAGCAGCGGACAAGGGGAATGGAATGGCTACACCTTC; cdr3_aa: CASSGQGEWNGYTF
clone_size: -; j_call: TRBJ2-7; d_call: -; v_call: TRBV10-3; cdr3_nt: TGTGCCATCAGTGAGTCGAGCGCGGCAGATGGGTCTTGCGAGCAGTACTTC; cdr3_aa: CAISESSAADGSCEQYF
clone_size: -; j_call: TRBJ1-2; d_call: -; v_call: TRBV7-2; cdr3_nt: TGTGCCAGCAGCTTAGCTCGGTCCCCCAACTATGGCTACACCTTC; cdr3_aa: CASSLARSPNYGYTF
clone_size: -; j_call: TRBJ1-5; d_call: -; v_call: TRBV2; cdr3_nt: TGTGCCAGCAGTGAATCGACACTGAGCAATCAGCCCCAGCATTTT; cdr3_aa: CASSESTLSNQPQHF
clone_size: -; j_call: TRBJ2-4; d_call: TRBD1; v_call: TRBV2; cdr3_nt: TGTGCCAGCAGACCCGGACAGGGGACGTTAGCCAAAAACATTCAGTACTTC; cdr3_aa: CASRPGQGTLAKNIQYF
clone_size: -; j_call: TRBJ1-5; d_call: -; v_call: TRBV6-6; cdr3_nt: TGTGCCAGCAGGGATCAGAGGGCAGGCAATCAGCCCCAGCATTTT; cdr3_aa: CASRDQRAGNQPQHF
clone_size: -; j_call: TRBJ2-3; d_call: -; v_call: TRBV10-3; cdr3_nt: TGTGCCATCAGTGAGTCCGGACAGAACACAGATACGCAGTATTTT; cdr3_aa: CAISESGQNTDTQYF
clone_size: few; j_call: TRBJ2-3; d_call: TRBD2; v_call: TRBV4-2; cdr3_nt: TGTGCCAGCAGCCAGGATCCGGGACTAGGGACAGATACGCAGTATTTT; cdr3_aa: CASSQDPGLGTDTQYF
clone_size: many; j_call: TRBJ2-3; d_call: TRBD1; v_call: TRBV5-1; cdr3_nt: TGCGCCAGCAGCACCGGACAGGGTAGCACAGATACGCAGTATTTT; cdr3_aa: CASSTGQGSTDTQYF
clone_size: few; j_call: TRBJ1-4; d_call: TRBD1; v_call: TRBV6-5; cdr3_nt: TGTGCCAGCAGTTACTCGGACAGGGCCAAAGAAAAACTGTTTTTT; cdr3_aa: CASSYSDRAKEKLFF
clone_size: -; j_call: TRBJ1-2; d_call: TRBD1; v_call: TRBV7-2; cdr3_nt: TGTGCCAGCAGCTTAAAGACAGGGGGATCGGGCTACACCTTC; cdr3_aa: CASSLKTGGSGYTF
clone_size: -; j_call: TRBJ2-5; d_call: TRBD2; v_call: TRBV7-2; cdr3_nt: TGTGCCAGCAGCCGTACAATTAGCGGGGGGGTAGAGACCCAGTACTTC; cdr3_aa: CASSRTISGGVETQYF
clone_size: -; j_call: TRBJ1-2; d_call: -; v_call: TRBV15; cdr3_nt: TGTGCCACCAGCAGAGAGCTCGCAGGGTATGGCTACACCTTC; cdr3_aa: CATSRELAGYGYTF
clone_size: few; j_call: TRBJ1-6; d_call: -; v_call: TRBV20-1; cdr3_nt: TGCAGTGCTAGCCAGGCAACAAGCTCCTATAATTCACCCCTCCACTTT; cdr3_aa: CSASQATSSYNSPLHF
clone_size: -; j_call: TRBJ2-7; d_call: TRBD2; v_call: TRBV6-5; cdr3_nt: TGTGCCAGCAGTGATGAGCGGGGGGCCTACGAGCAGTACTTC; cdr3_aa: CASSDERGAYEQYF
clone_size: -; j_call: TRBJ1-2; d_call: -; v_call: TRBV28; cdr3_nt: TGTGCCAGCAGTTTAAAACCCGGGAGGGCCTATGGCTACACCTTC; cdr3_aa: CASSLKPGRAYGYTF
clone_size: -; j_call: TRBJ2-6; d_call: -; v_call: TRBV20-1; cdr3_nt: TGCAGTGCTCCTCCGACCGGGGCCAACGTCCTGACTTTC; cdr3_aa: CSAPPTGANVLTF
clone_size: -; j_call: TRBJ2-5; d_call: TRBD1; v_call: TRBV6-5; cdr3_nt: TGTGCCAGCAGTCCCGACAGGGGAGAGACCCAGTACTTC; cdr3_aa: CASSPDRGETQYF
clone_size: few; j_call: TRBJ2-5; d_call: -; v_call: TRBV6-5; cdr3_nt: TGTGCCAGCAGCGGCCCCAATGAGCAGTACTTC; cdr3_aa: CASSGPNEQYF
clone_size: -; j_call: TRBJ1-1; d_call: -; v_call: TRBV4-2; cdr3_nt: TGTGCCAGCAGCCAAGGGTTCGCGACAGGCTTGACTGAAGCTTTCTTT; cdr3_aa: CASSQGFATGLTEAFF
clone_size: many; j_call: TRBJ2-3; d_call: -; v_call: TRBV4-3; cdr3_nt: TGCGCCAGCAGCCAAGAAACCGGGTCTAGCACAGATACGCAGTATTTT; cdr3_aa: CASSQETGSSTDTQYF
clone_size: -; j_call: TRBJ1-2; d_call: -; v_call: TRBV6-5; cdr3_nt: TGTGCCAGCAGCCCAAAGTGGCAGGACGGCTACACCTTC; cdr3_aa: CASSPKWQDGYTF
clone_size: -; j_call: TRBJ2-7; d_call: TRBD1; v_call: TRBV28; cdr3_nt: TGTGCCAGCAGTCCCCGACAGGGAAGGCAGTACTTC; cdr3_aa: CASSPRQGRQYF
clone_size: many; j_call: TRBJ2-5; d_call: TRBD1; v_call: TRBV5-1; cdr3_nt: TGCGCCAGCAGCTCGGGACAGGGCCAAGAGACCCAGTACTTC; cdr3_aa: CASSSGQGQETQYF
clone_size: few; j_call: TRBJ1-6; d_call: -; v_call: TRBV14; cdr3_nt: TGTGCCAGCAGCCAGGCCCGGGACAAAAGATCACCCCTCCACTTT; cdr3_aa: CASSQARDKRSPLHF
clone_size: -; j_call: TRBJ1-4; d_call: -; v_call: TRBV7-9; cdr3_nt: TGTGCCAGCAGCTCGTCCGGGGCCAGTGAAAAACTGTTTTTT; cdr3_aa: CASSSSGASEKLFF
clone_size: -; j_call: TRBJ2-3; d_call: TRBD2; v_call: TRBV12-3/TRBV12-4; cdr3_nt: TGTGCCAGCAGTGGAGGACTAGCGGGGGGACCTAGCACAGATACGCGGTATTTT; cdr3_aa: CASSGGLAGGPSTDTRYF
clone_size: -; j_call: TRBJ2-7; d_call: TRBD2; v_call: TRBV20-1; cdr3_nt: TGCAGTGCTAGGCTGAGCGGGGGGCCATGGAGCTACGAGCAGTACTTC; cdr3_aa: CSARLSGGPWSYEQYF
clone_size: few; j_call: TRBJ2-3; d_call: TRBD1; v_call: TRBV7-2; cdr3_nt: TGTGCCAGCAGCTTAGAGGGGGCGACAGGGGGCCCAGATACGCAGTATTTT; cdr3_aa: CASSLEGATGGPDTQYF
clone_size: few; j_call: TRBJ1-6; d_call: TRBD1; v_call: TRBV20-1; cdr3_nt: TGCAGTGCTAGAGATCAGGGCTCGGGACAGCATAATTCACCCCTCCACTTT; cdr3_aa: CSARDQGSGQHNSPLHF
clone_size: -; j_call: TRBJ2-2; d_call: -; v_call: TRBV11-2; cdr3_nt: TGTGCCAGCAGCTTAATCCGGGTTATAGTCGCCCCGATGAACACCGGGGAGCTGTTTTTT; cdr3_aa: CASSLIRVIVAPMNTGELFF
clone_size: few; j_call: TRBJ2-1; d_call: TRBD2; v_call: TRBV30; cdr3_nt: TGTGCCTGCGTTGGGGGACTAGCGAACTACAATGAGCAGTTCTTC; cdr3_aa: CACVGGLANYNEQFF
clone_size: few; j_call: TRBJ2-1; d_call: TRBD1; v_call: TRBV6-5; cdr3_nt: TGTGCCAGCAGTTACTTGGGACAGCCCCCTTCCGCCTACAATGAGCAGTTCTTC; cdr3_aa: CASSYLGQPPSAYNEQFF